Presented here are 32 T cell receptor beta chains from one specimen sequenced in a study of vaccination effects on CD4 cells after COVID-19. Their recognized antigens are unknown. Sequencing in the ViraFEST assay came after antigen-specific CD4+ T cells had been expanded with viral peptide pools, which were used to stimulate PBMC. Culture proceeded for under twelve days, and CD4+ T cells were then isolated. Nucleocapsid antibodies were negative in the vaccine recipients, who had never had SARS-CoV-2 infection. Assay used: immunoSEQ multiplex PCR; TCRdb lists only in-frame clones, some missing. Altogether around 66,000 clones are present, around three quarters being singletons, with the ten largest covering 3.5% to 4.5%. This sample comprised CD4+ T cells from PBMCs cultured with HCoV-OC43 spike peptides, obtained before COVID-19 vaccination. Subset denoted: HCoV-OC43 spike overlapping peptide pool stimulation. All receptors derive from a human donor who received a COVID-19 vaccine.

CDR3 sequence reads: CASSLGQSAFF. The CDR3, as DNA: TGTGCCAGCAGCCTGGGACAGTCGGCTTTCTTT. The chain joins TRBV28 to TRBJ1-1; 7 positions match TRBD1. Germline V CDR1 and CDR2: MDHEN, SYDVKM. The CDR3 sequence is 11 residues long. Germline trimming cut 6 bases from V and 11 bases from J; bases unmatched to any gene: 6.

The CDR3 DNA reads TGTGCCAGCAGCCCCCCCCCGGTAGCGGGGGGCCGGGGGGATGAGCAGTTCTTC. This codes for CASSPPPVAGGRGDEQFF. V gene TRBV3-1 (or the pseudogene TRBV3-2) combines with J gene TRBJ2-1, with 10 bases identical to TRBD2. The trim removed 4 bases at V and 8 bases at J, leaving 17 bases unmatched. The CDR3 has 18 amino acids. The germline V gene encodes CDR1 LGHDT and CDR2 YNNKEL (reference sequence).

V is TRBV5-1 and J is TRBJ1-6; 8 positions match TRBD1. V lost 4 bases, J lost 7 bases, and 10 bases stayed unmatched. The CDR3 contains 16 residues. The germline CDR1 and CDR2 sequences are SGHRS and YFSETQ. CDR3 nucleotide sequence: TGCGCCAGCAGCCGTAACCTACAGGGGGTAAATTCACCCCTCCACTTT. It codes for CASSRNLQGVNSPLHF.

As to this clone: Germline is not matched at one junction end, which may reflect a read error. At the DNA level, this CDR3 is encoded by other sequences in the same sample as well. The V call is TRBV18, the J call TRBJ2-5; D gene uncertain. This CDR3 comprises 11 residues. Germline values: CDR1 KGHSH, CDR2 LQKENI. The CDR3 nucleotides read TGTGCCAGCTCTCCACAAGAGACCCAGTACTTC. This translates into CASSPQETQYF.

This clone was found once. For the CDR3, the DNA is TGTGCCTGGAGTGTAGGGGGGGGCAGAGGGGAGAACATTCAGTACTTC. It specifies CAWSVGGGRGENIQYF. The chain couples TRBV30 to TRBJ2-4; D is possibly TRBD2 (7 bases). V shed 0 bases and J shed 7 bases, with 19 bases lying between them. The CDR3 runs to 16 residues. The V gene's germline CDR1 is GTSNPN and CDR2 SVGIG (reference sequence). The whole variable domain, remainder taken from reference TRBV30 and TRBJ2-4, is SQTIHQWPATLVQPVGSPLSLECTVEGTSNPNLYWYRQAAGRGLQLLFYSVGIGQISSEVPQNLSASRPQDRQFILSSKKLLLSDSGFYLCAWSVGGGRGENIQYFGAGTRLSVL.

The chain recombines TRBV27 with TRBJ1-4; 7 bases agree with TRBD1. Trimming took 8 bases from V and 1 from J; bases not matched to a gene: 4. There are 14 residues in the CDR3. The V gene's germline CDR1 is MNHEY and CDR2 SMNVEV (reference sequence). The CDR3 loop is CASWRQGTNEKLFF. CDR3 DNA sequence: TGTGCCAGCTGGAGACAGGGAACTAATGAAAAACTGTTTTTT.

The rearrangement joins TRBV5-1 to TRBJ2-2, with 7 bases identical to TRBD2. Germline assignment: CDR1 SGHRS and CDR2 YFSETQ. The CDR3 is 14 amino acids. The ends lost 4 bases at V and 4 bases at J; junction bases unmatched: 4. The DNA for the CDR3 is TGCGCCAGCAGCCGGACTAGGGGCACCGGGGAGCTGTTTTTT. Its protein product is CASSRTRGTGELFF.

V usage is TRBV24-1 and J usage is TRBJ2-2; D is possibly TRBD1 or TRBD2 (7 bases each). V lost 3 bases, J lost 4 bases, and 14 bases lay in between. Germline V gives CDR1 KGHDR, CDR2 SFDVKD. The CDR3 has 16 residues. As DNA, the CDR3 is TGTGCCACCAGTGATAGCGGGGCAGGGGGCACCGGGGAGCTGTTTTTT. Protein sequence: CATSDSGAGGTGELFF.

In its sample, this clone was seen once. The chain combines TRBV19 with TRBJ2-1, with TRBD2 matching 8 bases. There are 16 residues in the CDR3. J gave up 5 bases and V 1 base, and 7 bases lay outside the gene matches. The germline gives CDR1 LNHDA, CDR2 SQIVND (reference sequence). CDR3 coding DNA: TGTGCCAGTAGTATAGTAGGCGGGGGGTTCCACAATGAGCAGTTCTTC. This gives the protein CASSIVGGGFHNEQFF.

Only a few counts were recorded for this clone. This rearrangement joins TRBV5-1 to TRBJ2-7; 9 bases map to TRBD1. Germline trimming cut 3 bases from V and 5 bases from J; bases unmatched to any gene: 6. Germline V CDR1 and CDR2: SGHRS, YFSETQ. The CDR3 is 14 amino acids. CDR3 loop: CASSWDRVIHEQYV. CDR3 DNA sequence: TGCGCCAGCAGCTGGGACAGGGTAATCCACGAGCAGTACGTC.

This chain connects TRBV6-5 to TRBJ1-5, with D unresolved. Trimming took off 6 bases at V and 5 bases at J, with 14 bases between the two ends. Germline V gene data show CDR1 as MNHEY and CDR2 as SVGAGI. The CDR3 length is 14 residues. The CDR3 sequence is CASSPYGGYQPQHF. The CDR3 DNA is TGTGCCAGCAGCCCGTACGGCGGGTATCAGCCCCAGCATTTT.

The V and J genes are TRBV6-5 and TRBJ2-5; D tentatively reads TRBD1 or TRBD2 (5 bases each). CDR1 and CDR2 (germline): MNHEY, SVGAGI. V shed 7 bases and J shed 2 bases, with 17 bases lying between them. The length of the CDR3 is 15 residues. CDR3 sequence reads: CASTLFGAGQETQYF. The CDR3 nucleotides read TGTGCCAGCACACTATTCGGGGCAGGGCAAGAGACCCAGTACTTC.

The chain is built from TRBV7-9 and TRBJ1-2, with D perhaps TRBD1 (5 bases). The CDR3 consists of 15 residues. Trimming left V 0 bases short and J 6 bases short, with 14 bases between. The germline V gene has CDR1 SEHNR and CDR2 FQNEAQ (reference sequence). CDR3 amino acids: CASSLAQRGRDGYTF. The CDR3 DNA follows: TGTGCCAGCAGCTTAGCGCAAAGGGGTCGGGATGGCTACACCTTC.

The chain carries TRBV5-1 and TRBJ2-5, with D unresolved. This CDR3 spans 15 amino acids. CDR1 SGHRS and CDR2 YFSETQ come from the germline V gene. V was cut by 2 bases and J by 2 bases, with 13 bases left in between. CDR3 DNA: TGCGCCAGCAGCTTTTTGCCCCTCGGTCAAGAGACCCAGTACTTC. Translated: CASSFLPLGQETQYF.

V and J are TRBV7-2 and TRBJ1-2; 12 bases fit TRBD1. Looked up from germline, CDR1 is SGHTA and CDR2 is FQGNSA. This CDR3 has 15 amino acids. The J segment lost 8 bases and the V segment lost 2 bases, leaving 6 bases of the junction unmatched. The CDR3 nucleotides read TGTGCCAGCAGCTTACAATCGGGACAGGGGGCGGGCTACACCTTC. Translation gives CASSLQSGQGAGYTF.

The chain combines TRBV19 with TRBJ1-5; D remains ambiguous. This CDR3 region has 13 residues. Looked up from germline, CDR1 is LNHDA and CDR2 is SQIVND (reference sequence). V lost 3 bases, J lost 6 bases, and 9 bases lay in between. CDR3 nucleotide sequence: TGTGCCAGTAGTATTTTCTGGTCTCAGCCCCAGCATTTT. This translates into CASSIFWSQPQHF.

The chain has TRBV4-1 and TRBJ1-5; D is undetermined. Germline lookup yields CDR1 MGHRA and CDR2 YSYEKL. The CDR3 totals 17 residues. V gave up 3 bases and J gave up 0 bases, with 15 bases separating them. Written as DNA, the CDR3 is TGCGCCAGCAGCCACCTAACGGAGGGCCTTAGCAATCAGCCCCAGCATTTT. It codes for CASSHLTEGLSNQPQHF.

V and J are TRBV6-2 or TRBV6-3 and TRBJ2-7, with D tentatively TRBD1 (5 bases). CDR3 length: 14 residues. Germline CDR1 MNHEY, CDR2 SVGEGT. V was cut by 2 bases and J by 10 bases, with 18 bases left in between. CDR3 DNA: TGTGCCAGCAGTTACGGTATGGCAGGGATGTCCCAGTACGTC. This gives the protein CASSYGMAGMSQYV.

The chain carries TRBV24-1 and TRBJ2-2; D gene ambiguous. This CDR3 spans 15 amino acids. CDR1 and CDR2 from the germline V gene are KGHDR and SFDVKD. V was trimmed by 9 bases and J by 1 base, leaving 14 bases between them. CDR3 DNA sequence: TGTGCCACCGGGTTGGGTCTTCAGAACACCGGGGAGCTGTTTTTT. Amino acid sequence: CATGLGLQNTGELFF.

The V and J genes are TRBV21-1 and TRBJ2-7. TRBV21-1 is a pseudogene. This CDR3 comprises 11 residues. The CDR3 bases are TGTGCCAGCAGCTCCCCCGGATCACAGTACGTC. Residues: CASSSPGSQYV.

This chain joins TRBV29-1 and TRBJ1-2, with D possibly TRBD1 on 5 matching bases. V was clipped by 5 bases and J by 0 bases, with 16 bases between them. Germline CDR1 and CDR2: SQVTM and ANQGSEA. This CDR3 is built from 15 residues. The CDR3 protein is CSVLRLLGANYGYTF. CDR3 DNA: TGCAGCGTTCTGCGGTTACTGGGGGCTAACTATGGCTACACCTTC. The full variable domain, in which reference TRBV29-1 and TRBJ1-2 provide the parts outside the CDR3, is SAVISQKPSRDICQRGTSLTIQCQVDSQVTMMFWYRQQPGQSLTLIATANQGSEATYESGFVIDKFPISRPNLTFSTLTVSNMSPEDSSIYLCSVLRLLGANYGYTFGSGTRLTVV.

The chain joins TRBV6-5 to TRBJ2-2; the match to TRBD1 covers 7 bases. Germline CDR1 reads MNHEY; CDR2 reads SVGAGI. V shed 8 bases and J 5 bases; nucleotides not matched to a gene: 11. This CDR3 has 15 amino acids. The CDR3 here is CASVISGTVTGELFF. DNA of the CDR3: TGTGCCAGCGTGATTTCCGGGACAGTGACCGGGGAGCTGTTTTTT.

The CDR3 sequence is CASSGIMGTRAFF. CDR3 bases: TGTGCCAGCAGTGGTATAATGGGGACCCGAGCTTTCTTT. The rearrangement uses TRBV25-1 and TRBJ1-1; possible D gene TRBD1, 5 bases. This CDR3 contains 13 residues. The V gene's germline CDR1 is MGHDK and CDR2 SYGVNS. The V end was cut by 4 bases, the J end by 10 bases, with 16 bases between.

CDR3 sequence reads: CASSLGMSTAGEQFF. CDR3 nucleotide sequence: TGTGCCAGCAGCCTTGGGATGAGTACGGCGGGTGAGCAGTTCTTC. The chain links TRBV7-3 to TRBJ2-1, with D perhaps matching TRBD2 (5 bases). With 5 bases removed from V and 9 bases from J, the gap between germline ends came to 20 bases. Germline V gives CDR1 SGHTA, CDR2 FQGTGA. The CDR3 is made up of 15 amino acids.

In its sample, this clone was seen a few times. Other DNA sequences in this sample translate to the same CDR3. The chain carries TRBV9 and TRBJ1-4, with D possibly matching TRBD1 (5 bases). The length of the CDR3 is 15 residues. In germline, CDR1 is SGDLS, CDR2 YYNGEE. V shed 3 bases and J shed 0 bases, with 9 bases lying between them. The CDR3 bases are TGTGCCAGCAGCGAGGGGCCCGCAACTAATGAAAAACTGTTTTTT. It is translated as CASSEGPATNEKLFF.

V usage is TRBV18 and J usage is TRBJ1-2; weak D call: TRBD1 (5 bases). Per germline, CDR1 KGHSH and CDR2 LQKENI. The CDR3 is 14 residues long. V shed 3 bases and J shed 7 bases, with 15 bases lying between them. The CDR3 nucleotides read TGTGCCAGCTCACCGGACATCCTAGGGTTTGGCTACACCTTC. Encoded protein: CASSPDILGFGYTF.

This chain joins TRBV7-2 and TRBJ2-5; D perhaps matches TRBD1 (5 bases). Per germline, CDR1 SGHTA and CDR2 FQGNSA. V lost 6 bases, J lost 3 bases, and 8 bases lay in between. This CDR3 has 12 residues. The CDR3, as DNA: TGTGCCAGCAGGGGGCGCGAAGAGACCCAGTACTTC. This codes for CASRGREETQYF. Filled out from reference TRBV7-2 and TRBJ2-5, the complete variable domain reads GAGVSQSPSNKVTEKGKDVELRCDPISGHTALYWYRQSLGQGLEFLIYFQGNSAPDKSGLPSDRFSAERTGGSVSTLTIQRTQQEDSAVYLCASRGREETQYFGPGTRLLVL.

The chain has TRBV5-6 and TRBJ1-3, with D possibly matching TRBD1 (5 bases). CDR1 and CDR2 from the germline V gene are SGHDT and YYEEEE. V lost 2 bases to trimming and J lost 5 bases, with 8 bases between them. This CDR3 contains 13 residues. The CDR3, as DNA: TGTGCCAGCAGCTTAACAGGCCGAAACACCATATATTTT. Encoded protein: CASSLTGRNTIYF.

This clone was recorded once. The J gene is TRBJ1-2, the V gene TRBV6-2 or TRBV6-3; D remains ambiguous. V was trimmed by 6 bases and J by 2 bases, leaving 7 bases between them. The CDR3 extends over 12 amino acids. Germline CDR1 and CDR2: MNHEY and SVGEGT. CDR3 nucleotide sequence: TGTGCCAGCAGCGTGGGGAACTATGGCTACACCTTC. Translation: CASSVGNYGYTF.

This clone was seen just once. Other nucleotide sequences in the sample specify the same CDR3. This chain joins TRBV3-1 (or the pseudogene TRBV3-2) and TRBJ2-5; D ambiguous. Trimming took off 6 bases at V and 5 bases at J, with 10 bases between the two ends. In germline, CDR1 is LGHDT, CDR2 YNNKEL (reference sequence). The CDR3 is 12 residues long. CDR3: CASSQLGETQYF. In nucleotides, the CDR3 is TGTGCCAGCAGTCAACTTGGTGAGACCCAGTACTTC.

V is TRBV3-1 (or the pseudogene TRBV3-2) and J is TRBJ2-4; no clear D. V lost 0 bases and J 8 bases, leaving 8 bases between the germline ends. The germline V gene has CDR1 LGHDT and CDR2 YNNKEL (reference sequence). CDR3 size: 13 residues. The DNA of the CDR3 is TGTGCCAGCAGCCAAGAAGGGCCGGACATTCAGTACTTC. It is translated as CASSQEGPDIQYF.

The V call is TRBV5-1, the J call TRBJ1-4; 7 bases are a match to TRBD1. Germline-derived CDR1 and CDR2 are SGHRS and YFSETQ. With 4 bases clipped from V and 5 bases from J, the junction kept 8 bases outside the gene matches. This CDR3 is built from 15 residues. The CDR3 DNA follows: TGCGCCAGCAGCGGGAGGACAGGCGAGAATGAAAAACTGTTTTTT. Protein sequence: CASSGRTGENEKLFF.